The 21 T cell receptor beta chains below come from one sample, sequenced in a study of blood T cell repertoires in COVID-19. Clones were read by immunoSEQ multiplex PCR, and TCRdb kept only the in-frame ones, dropping some. This sample has 120,000 or so clones; 70% to 80% occur once, and the top ten carry more than 7.5%. Sequences were obtained from peripheral blood. The receptors derive from a woman in her sixties with acute or convalescent COVID-19.

This clone was recorded a few times. V usage is TRBV7-9 and J usage is TRBJ1-5, with TRBD1 identical over 8 bases. The CDR3 loop spans 16 amino acids. Germline V lookup: CDR1 SEHNR, CDR2 FQNEAQ (reference sequence). Trimming cost V 4 bases and J 4 bases; bases outside gene matches: 9. CDR3 nucleotide sequence: TGTGCCAGCAGCTCGGACAGGGAAGTGGGGAATCAGCCCCAGCATTTT. It encodes CASSSDREVGNQPQHF.

The rearrangement links TRBV5-1 to TRBJ2-3; tentatively, D is TRBD2 (7 bases). CDR3 length equals 16 residues. Trimming shortened V by 4 bases and J by 3 bases, and 18 bases separated the two germline ends. Germline CDR1 SGHRS, CDR2 YFSETQ. This CDR3 reads CASSRGAVTSTDTQYF. Here the CDR3 DNA reads TGCGCCAGCAGCCGGGGGGCGGTGACCTCGACAGATACGCAGTATTTT.

The chain links TRBV5-1 to TRBJ1-2; 7 nucleotides line up with TRBD1. Germline assignment: CDR1 SGHRS and CDR2 YFSETQ. This CDR3 comprises 14 residues. V lost 0 bases and J lost 4; bases outside the gene matches: 3. CDR3 DNA sequence: TGCGCCAGCAGCTTGGCTTGGGACAGCTATGGCTACACCTTC. Amino acids: CASSLAWDSYGYTF.

J is TRBJ2-3 and V is TRBV29-1; D is possibly TRBD1 (5 bases). The length of the CDR3 is 14 residues. The V gene lost 3 bases and the J gene lost 1 base, with 11 bases spanning the gap. Per the germline V gene, CDR1 is SQVTM and CDR2 is ANQGSEA. This CDR3 is CSVDSPQGTDTQYF. The CDR3 DNA reads TGCAGCGTTGATTCGCCACAGGGCACAGATACGCAGTATTTT.

The chain couples TRBV9 to TRBJ1-1; D ambiguous. CDR3 length: 14 amino acids. With 1 base removed from V and 4 bases from J, the gap between germline ends came to 11 bases. The germline CDR1 and CDR2 sequences are SGDLS and YYNGEE. In DNA, the CDR3 is TGTGCCAGCAGCGTACACGGGGAGTTCACTGAAGCTTTCTTT. Its translation: CASSVHGEFTEAFF.

This clone was seen once. The rearrangement uses TRBV5-1 and TRBJ1-3; weak D call: TRBD1 (5 bases). This CDR3 region has 18 residues. Germline CDR1 SGHRS, CDR2 YFSETQ. The V end was cut by 7 bases, the J end by 0 bases, with 23 bases between. The CDR3 DNA reads TGCGCCAGCGGGGCCCTCTCCGGCAGTTCGAGCTCTGGAAACACCATATATTTT. This sequence encodes CASGALSGSSSSGNTIYF.

This chain joins TRBV27 and TRBJ1-2; D call uncertain. Per germline, CDR1 MNHEY and CDR2 SMNVEV (reference sequence). This CDR3 is built from 14 residues. Trimming removed 5 bases from V and 5 bases from J, with 15 bases in between. CDR3 sequence: CASSPEVRSYGYTF. The CDR3 region has the DNA TGTGCCAGCAGTCCTGAGGTCCGAAGTTATGGCTACACCTTC.

The rearrangement links TRBV5-1 to TRBJ1-6, with 7 positions matching TRBD1. There are 16 residues in the CDR3. CDR1 and CDR2 from the germline V gene are SGHRS and YFSETQ. The V gene end was trimmed by 1 base and the J gene end by 4 bases; junction bases not matched to a gene: 5. CDR3 amino acids: CASSLLGTAYNSPLHF. CDR3 DNA sequence: TGCGCCAGCAGCTTGTTAGGGACAGCATATAATTCACCCCTCCACTTT.

Notes on this clone: Given the absence of the conserved phenylalanine or tryptophan at the CDR3 end, a read error is likely. The limits of the CDR3 on the DNA are not certain, so only TCRdb's listed CDR3 is given. The chain has TRBV27 and TRBJ1-4; TRBD1 was called by the table and not checked on the DNA. Germline V gives CDR1 MNHEY, CDR2 SMNVEV (reference sequence). The CDR3 comprises 11 residues, both ends counted. The CDR3 sequence: CASSCQDRSVR.

On this clone itself: The sample contains more than one DNA sequence encoding this CDR3. This rearrangement joins TRBV12-5 to TRBJ2-5, with a tentative D call TRBD2 (6 bases). The germline V gene has CDR1 LGHNT and CDR2 FRNRAP. The germline V and J ends were trimmed by 2 bases and 2 bases, with 9 bases remaining between them. This CDR3 is 14 amino acids long. CDR3 protein: CASGLSGGQETQYF. The CDR3 nucleotides are TGTGCTAGTGGTTTGTCTGGGGGGCAAGAGACCCAGTACTTC.

This clone was found a few times. One end of the junction does not line up with germline, which may come from a read error. The CDR3 protein is CASSEALQGQGGDF. As DNA, the CDR3 is TGTGCCAGCAGTGAAGCGCTTCAGGGACAGGGGGGGGACTTC. The gene calls are TRBV2 and TRBJ2-5; 11 positions match TRBD1. The CDR3 has 14 residues. Germline CDR1 and CDR2: SNHLY and FYNNEI.

The J gene is TRBJ2-7, the V gene TRBV27; possibly TRBD2 for D (5 bases). The ends were cut back, 5 bases at V and 2 bases at J, with 19 bases in the middle. The CDR3 spans 16 residues. The germline V gene encodes CDR1 MNHEY and CDR2 SMNVEV (reference sequence). CDR3: CASSRGESILTYEQYF. The CDR3 DNA is TGTGCCAGCAGTCGGGGTGAATCCATATTAACCTACGAGCAGTACTTC.

The genes are TRBV12-3 or TRBV12-4 and TRBJ1-4; D is unclear. This CDR3 has 11 residues. The V end was cut by 5 bases, the J end by 8 bases, with 6 bases between. The CDR3 loop reads CASSPREKLFF. The CDR3 coding sequence is TGTGCCAGCAGTCCGAGGGAAAAACTGTTTTTT.

J is TRBJ1-2 and V is TRBV29-1, with D maybe TRBD1 (5 bases). From germline, CDR1 is SQVTM and CDR2 ANQGSEA. Trimming left V 4 bases short and J 6 bases short, with 9 bases between. CDR3 size: 11 residues. Here the CDR3 DNA reads TGCAGCGTTGGCGGGGACGATGGCTACACCTTC. Translating it yields CSVGGDDGYTF.

The rearrangement links TRBV18 to TRBJ2-4; the match to TRBD1 covers 10 bases. The germline gives CDR1 KGHSH, CDR2 LQKENI. The trim removed 4 bases at V and 8 bases at J, leaving 8 bases unmatched. The CDR3 is made up of 15 amino acids. The CDR3 protein is CASSRQGAGLDIQYF. The CDR3 DNA follows: TGTGCCAGCTCACGACAGGGGGCTGGCTTGGACATTCAGTACTTC.

This chain joins TRBV6-5 and TRBJ2-3; D is uncertain. This CDR3 comprises 14 residues. Germline loops: CDR1 MNHEY, CDR2 SVGAGI. V dropped 1 base and J dropped 1 base, with 6 bases sitting between them. As DNA, the CDR3 is TGTGCCAGCAGTTACTATTTAGGCACAGATACGCAGTATTTT. Protein sequence: CASSYYLGTDTQYF.

This clone was seen a few times. The gene calls are TRBV7-9 and TRBJ2-7; D gene unclear. Germline-derived CDR1 and CDR2 are SEHNR and FQNEAQ (reference sequence). V lost 1 base, J lost 3 bases, and 7 bases lay in between. CDR3 length: 13 amino acids. CDR3 nucleotides: TGTGCCAGCAGCTTAGACAGCTTCTACGAGCAGTACTTC. Its translation: CASSLDSFYEQYF.

The rearrangement links TRBV5-4 to TRBJ1-2; 9 nucleotides align to TRBD1. The CDR3 is 14 residues long. Germline assignment: CDR1 SGHNT and CDR2 YYREEE (reference sequence). Trimming at V came to 0 bases and at J to 8 bases, leaving 5 bases not matched to a gene. The CDR3 sequence: CASSLDRGHQGYTF. CDR3 nucleotides: TGTGCCAGCAGCTTGGACAGGGGGCATCAGGGCTACACCTTC.

The chain joins TRBV30 to TRBJ1-1, with TRBD1 matching over 9 bases. Germline CDR1 is GTSNPN and CDR2 is SVGIG (reference sequence). The CDR3 is 16 residues long. Germline trimming cut 0 bases from V and 7 bases from J; bases unmatched to any gene: 12. CDR3 sequence: CAWSVRRGTGMHEAFF. The DNA of the CDR3 is TGTGCCTGGAGTGTACGACGCGGGACAGGGATGCATGAAGCTTTCTTT.

The table lists this clone with a count of one. The chain links TRBV7-3 to TRBJ1-2; D is possibly TRBD1 (5 bases). The CDR3 runs 13 residues. V dropped 5 bases and J dropped 0 bases, with 7 bases sitting between them. Germline assignment: CDR1 SGHTA and CDR2 FQGTGA. The CDR3, as DNA: TGTGCCAGCAGCCCGGACACTAACTATGGCTACACCTTC. Amino acids: CASSPDTNYGYTF.

The rearrangement links TRBV6-6 to TRBJ1-1, with TRBD1 identical over 12 bases. The CDR3 contains 16 residues. The germline CDR1 and CDR2 sequences are MNHNY and SVGAGI (reference sequence). Trimming took 5 bases from V and 1 from J; bases not matched to a gene: 5. The CDR3 DNA reads TGTGCCAGCAGTACGGGACAGGGGGCCGAGAACACTGAAGCTTTCTTT. This encodes CASSTGQGAENTEAFF.